The 25 T cell receptor beta chains below come from one sample, sequenced in a study of blood T cells in healthy people across ages. Then a second PCR, running about 7 to 11 cycles, was carried out with a sample-barcoded 5' primer and a J-beta primer mix. TCRdb fed the 5' RACE reads into MiXCR, producing one record per CDR3 protein. This table has about 1 million distinct CDR3 sequences, 40% to 50% appearing once. The sample consisted of blood. The receptors stem from a woman in her sixties or seventies in good health.

The rearrangement links TRBV20-1 to TRBJ2-1; TRBD2 aligns across 8 bases. Unmatched junction bases numbered 2, after V lost 3 bases and J lost 4 bases. The germline V gene has CDR1 DFQATT and CDR2 SNEGSKA (reference sequence). The CDR3 consists of 13 residues. As DNA, the CDR3 is TGCAGTGCTAGCGGGAGGGTGTACAATGAGCAGTTCTTC. This encodes CSASGRVYNEQFF.

This clonotype was recorded many times. This chain joins TRBV29-1 and TRBJ2-3, with D perhaps TRBD1 (7 bases). This CDR3 region has 13 residues. Per germline, CDR1 SQVTM and CDR2 ANQGSEA. The V and J ends lost 4 bases and 4 bases respectively, with 12 bases between them. DNA for the CDR3: TGCAGCGTTGGACGCGGGACAGCAGATACGCAGTATTTT. Translated: CSVGRGTADTQYF.

The chain is built from TRBV25-1 and TRBJ1-1, with D perhaps matching TRBD1 (5 bases). Between the trimmed V and J ends, which lost 4 bases and 4 bases, there was a span of 10 bases. The germline V gene has CDR1 MGHDK and CDR2 SYGVNS. This CDR3 comprises 13 residues. In DNA form, the CDR3 reads TGTGCCAGCAGTGCGGGGGGAGGCACTGAAGCTTTCTTT. It specifies CASSAGGGTEAFF.

This clonotype has more than one count but fewer than ten. The rearrangement links TRBV5-1 to TRBJ1-2; 11 bases map to TRBD1. Germline V lookup: CDR1 SGHRS, CDR2 YFSETQ. The CDR3 is 17 residues long. Trimming took 4 bases from V and 7 from J; bases not matched to a gene: 15. In DNA form, the CDR3 reads TGCGCCAGCAGCCGGACAGGGGGCGAGGCAATATACGGTGGCTACACCTTC. Translation gives CASSRTGGEAIYGGYTF.

The CDR3 spells CASSYDRGQKAFF. CDR3 DNA sequence: TGTGCCAGCAGTTACGACAGGGGCCAGAAAGCTTTCTTT. This rearrangement joins TRBV6-6 to TRBJ1-1, with 8 positions matching TRBD1. Germline CDR1 and CDR2: MNHNY and SVGAGI (reference sequence). J lost 9 bases, V lost 2 bases, and 5 bases had no gene match. The CDR3 spans 13 residues.

CDR3 nucleotides: TGCGCCAGCAGCCTTCAGACAGACGGAAATTCACCCCTCCACTTT. Its translation is CASSLQTDGNSPLHF. This sequence joins TRBV5-1 and TRBJ1-6, with D possibly matching TRBD1 (5 bases). This CDR3 comprises 15 residues. V lost 4 bases to trimming and J lost 7 bases, with 15 bases between them. Germline CDR1 reads SGHRS; CDR2 reads YFSETQ.

V gene TRBV13 combines with J gene TRBJ1-4; 11 positions match TRBD1. Germline loops: CDR1 PRHDT, CDR2 FYEKMQ (reference sequence). CDR3 size: 17 residues. J was trimmed by 3 bases and V by 4 bases; bases with no gene match: 7. This CDR3 reads CASSSSADRGPNEKLFF. The CDR3 bases are TGTGCCAGCAGCTCCTCGGCGGACAGGGGGCCTAATGAAAAACTGTTTTTT.

This clonotype has just a few counts. The V and J genes are TRBV27 and TRBJ2-6; D unclear. With 3 bases removed from V and 2 bases from J, the gap between germline ends came to 11 bases. Germline-derived CDR1 and CDR2 are MNHEY and SMNVEV (reference sequence). The length of the CDR3 is 16 residues. Written as DNA, the CDR3 is TGTGCCAGCAGTTTGAGCTTTGTGGCTGGGGCCAACGTCCTGACTTTC. Translating it yields CASSLSFVAGANVLTF.

This clonotype was counted only a few times. V and J are TRBV3-1 and TRBJ2-7; 9 positions agree with TRBD2. The V gene end was trimmed by 0 bases and the J gene end by 4 bases; junction bases not matched to a gene: 4. Germline V CDR1 and CDR2: LGHDT, YNNKEL (reference sequence). This CDR3 has 15 amino acids. The CDR3 spells CASSQDLLAGYEQYF. In DNA form, the CDR3 reads TGTGCCAGCAGCCAAGATTTGCTAGCGGGATACGAGCAGTACTTC.

In regard to this clonotype: One base away lies a much larger clone, so this may be a sequencing read error. CDR3 loop: CACSLGQLNTEAFF. CDR3 nucleotide sequence: TGTGCCTGCAGCTTAGGGCAGTTGAACACTGAAGCTTTCTTT. This chain uses TRBV7-9 with TRBJ1-1, with no clear D. The V gene's germline CDR1 is SEHNR and CDR2 FQNEAQ (reference sequence). This CDR3 spans 14 amino acids.

This clonotype was recorded a few times. A read error may produce the germline difference seen at one junction end. The V and J genes are TRBV6-2 or TRBV6-3 and TRBJ2-1; 10 bases line up with TRBD2. CDR3 size: 16 residues. Germline CDR1 MNHEY, CDR2 SVGEGT. CDR3 DNA: TGTGCCAGCAGTGTCCGTAGCGGGAGGCCTCTCAATCAGCAGTTCTTC. Its protein is CASSVRSGRPLNQQFF.

The V gene is TRBV3-1, the J gene TRBJ2-1, with 12 bases lining up with TRBD2. The end of the DNA fits TRBJ2-7 better, so the J call may be wrong. Germline CDR1 is LGHDT and CDR2 is YNNKEL (reference sequence). The CDR3 has 17 residues. CDR3 nucleotides: TGTGCCAGCAGCCTGACTAGCGGGAGACGATCCTACAATGAGCAGTACTTC. As protein: CASSLTSGRRSYNEQYF.

V usage is TRBV7-6 and J usage is TRBJ2-7; 8 positions match TRBD2. Trimming at V came to 5 bases and at J to 3 bases, leaving 12 bases not matched to a gene. Germline values: CDR1 SGHVS, CDR2 FNYEAQ. This CDR3 contains 16 residues. CDR3 nucleotides: TGTGCCAGCAGCCTAAGCGGGGGTAATGCTCTCTACGAGCAGTACTTC. Translation gives CASSLSGGNALYEQYF.

The V and J genes are TRBV20-1 and TRBJ2-7; 11 nucleotides agree with TRBD2. The germline gives CDR1 DFQATT, CDR2 SNEGSKA (reference sequence). V was clipped by 6 bases and J by 0 bases; unmatched bases: 7. The CDR3 is 15 residues long. The DNA for the CDR3 is TGCAGTGCCATACTAGCGGGAGAGAGCTCCTACGAGCAGTACTTC. Translated: CSAILAGESSYEQYF.

This clonotype has just one count. The rearrangement links TRBV30 to TRBJ2-1, with 11 bases fitting TRBD2. CDR1 and CDR2 (germline): GTSNPN, SVGIG (reference sequence). V shed 2 bases, J shed 4 bases, and the junction held 1 base outside the gene matches. The CDR3 runs 14 residues. CDR3 nucleotide sequence: TGTGCCTGGAGTACTAGCGGGAGTTACAATGAGCAGTTCTTC. This gives the protein CAWSTSGSYNEQFF.

This sequence joins TRBV4-1 and TRBJ2-1, with a tentative D call TRBD2 (5 bases). V was clipped by 1 base and J by 5 bases, with 15 bases between them. This CDR3 has 16 residues. Germline CDR1 reads MGHRA; CDR2 reads YSYEKL. CDR3 amino acids: CASSQVSGGWNNEQFF. The CDR3 region has the DNA TGCGCCAGCAGCCAAGTCTCCGGCGGGTGGAACAATGAGCAGTTCTTC.

This clonotype came up a few times. V is TRBV21-1 and J is TRBJ2-7; the table's D call, TRBD1, was not checked against the DNA. TRBV21-1 is a recognized pseudogene. The CDR3 spans 21 residues. The DNA of the CDR3 is TGTGCCAGCCTCGCGGGGACAGGGGTTCTCATAGCGGGAGGTCACCCCTACGAGCAGTACTTC. This sequence encodes CASLAGTGVLIAGGHPYEQYF.

This clonotype was found a few times. V gene TRBV7-9 combines with J gene TRBJ1-2, with D possibly being TRBD1 (6 bases). CDR1 is SEHNR, CDR2 FQNEAQ, per germline (reference sequence). Deletions cut 2 bases from V and 0 bases from J, with 16 bases between. The CDR3 contains 17 residues. CDR3 in DNA: TGTGCCAGCAGCTTACCCCGATGGGGGCCCGCTAACTATGGCTACACCTTC. It codes for CASSLPRWGPANYGYTF.

The sample holds a few counts of this clonotype. CDR3 protein: CAPPGTGGTDTQYF. For the CDR3, the DNA is TGTGCCCCACCCGGAACAGGGGGCACAGATACGCAGTATTTT. The J gene is TRBJ2-3, the V gene TRBV9; 7 nucleotides agree with TRBD1. The V segment lost 10 bases and the J segment 1 base; nucleotides outside the gene matches: 9. The CDR3 totals 14 residues. Germline V lookup: CDR1 SGDLS, CDR2 YYNGEE.

This clonotype was recorded a few times. The chain couples TRBV7-6 to TRBJ2-7, with 9 bases identical to TRBD2. This CDR3 is built from 14 residues. V was clipped by 1 base and J by 4 bases; unmatched bases: 2. CDR1 SGHVS and CDR2 FNYEAQ come from the germline V gene. CDR3 in DNA: TGTGCCAGCAGCTTAGGGCGGGAGGGTTACGAGCAGTACTTC. Protein: CASSLGREGYEQYF.

CDR3 DNA: TGTGCCAGCAGCTTAGGCTCTCTAGCGGGCCTAAAAGAGCAGTTCTTC. Amino acid sequence: CASSLGSLAGLKEQFF. The chain combines TRBV13 with TRBJ2-1, with TRBD2 matching over 8 bases. Germline V gene lookup returns CDR1 PRHDT and CDR2 FYEKMQ (reference sequence). This CDR3 is 16 amino acids long. The ends lost 0 bases at V and 10 bases at J; junction bases unmatched: 11.

This clonotype was observed at least ten times. CDR3 coding DNA: TGTGCCAGCCGGACTTCAAGCTCCTACGAGCAGTACTTC. Translating it yields CASRTSSSYEQYF. The rearrangement uses TRBV6-2 or TRBV6-3 and TRBJ2-7; D perhaps matches TRBD2 (5 bases). CDR1 is MNHEY and CDR2 is SVGEGT in the germline V gene. The CDR3 contains 13 residues. V shed 8 bases and J shed 0 bases, with 11 bases lying between them.

This chain uses TRBV20-1 with TRBJ1-1, with 7 bases lining up with TRBD1. V lost 5 bases and J lost 10; bases outside the gene matches: 13. The CDR3 sequence is 13 residues long. Germline V gene data show CDR1 as DFQATT and CDR2 as SNEGSKA (reference sequence). CDR3 in DNA: TGCAGTGCTGGCTCGGGACAGCTAGGAGGAGCTTTCTTT. It codes for CSAGSGQLGGAFF.

This rearrangement joins TRBV10-3 to TRBJ2-2; a weak D match, TRBD1 (6 bases). This CDR3 region has 16 residues. Germline CDR1 is ENHRY and CDR2 is SYGVKD. With 3 bases removed from V and 1 base from J, the gap between germline ends came to 12 bases. CDR3 amino acids: CAISDGQTKNTGELFF. CDR3 bases: TGTGCCATCAGTGATGGACAGACTAAGAACACCGGGGAGCTGTTTTTT.

The rearrangement joins TRBV20-1 to TRBJ2-7; the D is unclear. The ends were cut back, 7 bases at V and 4 bases at J, with 11 bases in the middle. The CDR3 runs to 11 residues. Germline CDR1 and CDR2: DFQATT and SNEGSKA (reference sequence). The CDR3 spells CSGGGYYEQYF. As DNA, the CDR3 is TGCAGTGGCGGCGGCTATTACGAGCAGTACTTC.